What follows are 31 T cell receptor beta chains derived from one specimen sequenced in a study of identical twins. A single record per CDR3 protein comes from TCRdb applying MiXCR to the 5' RACE reads. This table has about 890,000 distinct CDR3 sequences, about 12% appearing once. This same sample was also part of a study on yellow fever vaccine responses in identical twins.

Sample: PBMCs. The receptor set was obtained from a woman aged 18-29 years in good health.

In DNA form, the CDR3 reads TGTGCCACCAGCAGAGTCGACAGGGGATTGGGAGAGACCCAGTACTTC. Encoded protein: CATSRVDRGLGETQYF. The chain carries TRBV15 and TRBJ2-5; TRBD1 matches at 8 bases. This CDR3 spans 16 amino acids. The germline CDR1 and CDR2 sequences are LNHNV and YYDKDF (reference sequence). The J segment lost 4 bases and the V segment lost 1 base, leaving 8 bases of the junction unmatched.

The chain links TRBV20-1 to TRBJ2-3; TRBD2 aligns across 11 bases. From germline, CDR1 is DFQATT and CDR2 SNEGSKA (reference sequence). The CDR3 consists of 17 residues. The V gene end was trimmed by 8 bases and the J gene end by 3 bases; junction bases not matched to a gene: 16. The CDR3 loop is CSYRRTSGPISTDTQYF. For the CDR3, the DNA is TGCAGTTACCGACGGACTAGCGGGCCCATTTCGACAGATACGCAGTATTTT.

At least ten counts were recorded for this clonotype. This chain uses TRBV11-2 with TRBJ2-1; 10 bases are shared with TRBD2. The ends lost 2 bases at V and 9 bases at J; junction bases unmatched: 4. From germline, CDR1 is SGHAT and CDR2 FQNNGV. CDR3 length equals 14 residues. DNA for the CDR3: TGTGCCAGCAGCTTATCTAGCGGGAGATCTGAGCAGTTCTTC. This codes for CASSLSSGRSEQFF. The variable domain in full, with the rest retrieved from reference TRBV11-2 and TRBJ2-1, is EAGVAQSPRYKIIEKRQSVAFWCNPISGHATLYWYQQILGQGPKLLIQFQNNGVVDDSQLPKDRFSAERLKGVDSTLKIQPAKLEDSAVYLCASSLSSGRSEQFFGPGTRLTVL.

This chain links TRBV21-1 with TRBJ2-7; the table's D call of TRBD1 was not tested on the DNA. TRBV21-1 is deemed a pseudogene. This CDR3 region has 17 residues. CDR3 coding DNA: TGTGCCAGCAGCAAAAGGGGGAACCTGAATAGGAATTACGAGCAGTACGTC. Translating it yields CASSKRGNLNRNYEQYV.

The rearrangement uses TRBV5-1 and TRBJ2-2; 11 bases agree with TRBD2. CDR3 length: 14 residues. The V gene end was trimmed by 6 bases and the J gene end by 6 bases; junction bases not matched to a gene: 4. Per the germline V gene, CDR1 is SGHRS and CDR2 is YFSETQ. The CDR3 here is CASKELAGAGELFF. The CDR3, as DNA: TGCGCCAGCAAGGAACTAGCGGGAGCCGGGGAGCTGTTTTTT.

The chain is built from TRBV5-1 and TRBJ1-1; no clear D. The CDR3 runs 15 residues. Germline CDR1 is SGHRS and CDR2 is YFSETQ. Trimming stripped 1 base from V and 1 base from J, with 11 bases between. CDR3 DNA: TGCGCCAGCAGCTTGCTGCCAGAACAGAACACTGAAGCTTTCTTT. It encodes CASSLLPEQNTEAFF.

This clonotype was observed a handful of times. J is TRBJ2-7 and V is TRBV20-1; possibly TRBD1 for D (6 bases). From germline, CDR1 is DFQATT and CDR2 SNEGSKA (reference sequence). The V end lost 0 bases, the J end lost 7 bases, and 19 bases lay between the germline ends. The length of the CDR3 is 15 residues. The CDR3 loop reads CSARDTATGRKEQYV. The CDR3 region has the DNA TGCAGTGCTAGAGATACCGCGACAGGTCGGAAGGAGCAGTACGTC.

In its sample, this clonotype was seen a few times. The genes are TRBV5-2 and TRBJ2-2; the table's D call, TRBD2, was not checked against the DNA. TRBV5-2 is described as a pseudogene. The CDR3 consists of 18 residues. This CDR3 reads CASASGLAGPRGGGELFF. CDR3 coding DNA: TGTGCCAGCGCCTCGGGACTAGCGGGACCCCGGGGTGGCGGGGAGCTGTTTTTT.

In this sample, this clonotype turned up many times. The gene calls are TRBV20-1 and TRBJ1-2; a possible D gene is TRBD1 (5 bases). The CDR3 covers 15 residues. The germline V gene encodes CDR1 DFQATT and CDR2 SNEGSKA (reference sequence). Trimming stripped 6 bases from V and 8 bases from J, with 25 bases between. The CDR3: CSAPKRGGGGSGYTF. Here the CDR3 DNA reads TGCAGTGCCCCTAAACGCGGGGGAGGAGGTAGCGGCTACACCTTC.

V is TRBV12-3 or TRBV12-4 and J is TRBJ1-1, with 10 bases identical to TRBD1. CDR3 length: 17 amino acids. J lost 0 bases, V lost 8 bases, and 12 bases had no gene match. The CDR3 DNA follows: TGTGCCAGCGCCAAATCCGGGACAGGGGACATGAACACTGAAGCTTTCTTT. This sequence encodes CASAKSGTGDMNTEAFF.

This clonotype was counted only a few times. The chain uses TRBV12-3 or TRBV12-4 and TRBJ2-1; the D gene is possibly TRBD2 (6 bases). Trimming stripped 6 bases from V and 0 bases from J, with 15 bases between. The CDR3 consists of 16 residues. For the CDR3, the DNA is TGTGCCAGCAGATCCCGACTAGAATTCTCCTACAATGAGCAGTTCTTC. It yields the protein CASRSRLEFSYNEQFF.

This clonotype was detected a few times. This sequence joins TRBV12-3 or TRBV12-4 and TRBJ2-2, with 14 bases fitting TRBD2. The V and J ends lost 2 bases and 4 bases, in that order; junction bases with no gene match: 6. This CDR3 region has 18 residues. CDR3 region: CASSLPVGLAGGTGELFF. The CDR3 DNA is TGTGCCAGCAGTTTACCGGTCGGACTAGCGGGGGGCACCGGGGAGCTGTTTTTT.

The chain recombines TRBV25-1 with TRBJ2-1, with 10 nucleotides matching TRBD2. The ends lost 0 bases at V and 8 bases at J; junction bases unmatched: 10. The germline gives CDR1 MGHDK, CDR2 SYGVNS. The CDR3 runs to 17 residues. In DNA form, the CDR3 reads TGTGCCAGCAGTGAATATAGAGCTAGCGGGAGTGGCCATGAGCAGTTCTTC. It specifies CASSEYRASGSGHEQFF.

Only a few counts were recorded for this clonotype. V is TRBV5-4 and J is TRBJ1-4, with unresolved D. The CDR3 is made up of 13 amino acids. With 2 bases removed from V and 5 bases from J, the gap between germline ends came to 7 bases. CDR1 SGHNT and CDR2 YYREEE come from the germline V gene (reference sequence). As DNA, the CDR3 is TGTGCCAGCAGCTTACCCAGGAATGAAAAACTGTTTTTT. As protein: CASSLPRNEKLFF.

The chain employs TRBV29-1 and TRBJ1-4, with D unresolved. This CDR3 has 13 residues. V shed 4 bases and J shed 0 bases, with 6 bases lying between them. Germline CDR1 is SQVTM and CDR2 is ANQGSEA. The CDR3 loop reads CSVVEATNEKLFF. CDR3 coding DNA: TGCAGCGTTGTGGAAGCAACTAATGAAAAACTGTTTTTT.

There are a few counts of this clonotype. The chain has TRBV18 and TRBJ2-1; TRBD2 agrees at 8 bases. Germline trimming cut 4 bases from V and 2 bases from J; bases unmatched to any gene: 7. From germline, CDR1 is KGHSH and CDR2 LQKENI. This CDR3 has 16 residues. CDR3 coding DNA: TGTGCCAGCTCACTCAGAAGCGGGAGTACCTACAATGAGCAGTTCTTC. Translation gives CASSLRSGSTYNEQFF.

The rearrangement links TRBV20-1 to TRBJ2-1, with TRBD2 matching 9 bases. Germline V CDR1 and CDR2: DFQATT, SNEGSKA (reference sequence). J gave up 7 bases and V 6 bases, and 13 bases lay outside the gene matches. The CDR3 loop spans 15 amino acids. For the CDR3, the DNA is TGCAGTGCCCTACCGCGGGGGGGTATTGGTAATGAGCAGTTCTTC. This encodes CSALPRGGIGNEQFF.

This clonotype was found a few times. The chain uses TRBV12-3 or TRBV12-4 and TRBJ1-1; TRBD1 matches 8 bases. J lost 3 bases, V lost 2 bases, and 8 bases had no gene match. There are 16 residues in the CDR3. The CDR3 region has the DNA TGTGCCAGCAGTTTATGGCAGGGGGCGCGGGACACTGAAGCTTTCTTT. The encoded protein is CASSLWQGARDTEAFF.

This clonotype has just a few counts. V gene TRBV2 combines with J gene TRBJ2-1, with TRBD2 matching 13 bases. The CDR3 is 15 residues long. Trimming at V came to 11 bases and at J to 8 bases, leaving 12 bases not matched to a gene. Germline CDR1 is SNHLY and CDR2 is FYNNEI. CDR3: CAGSGTSGALYEQFF. CDR3 sequence (DNA): TGTGCCGGATCCGGGACTAGCGGGGCACTCTATGAGCAGTTCTTC.

This clonotype occurred a few times. The chain joins TRBV6-1 to TRBJ2-7, with D possibly matching TRBD1 (6 bases). The CDR3 has 15 residues. With 4 bases removed from V and 0 bases from J, the gap between germline ends came to 13 bases. CDR1 and CDR2 (germline): MNHNS, SASEGT. The CDR3 bases are TGTGCCAGCAGTGCTGTCCCAGGGGTCTCCTACGAGCAGTACTTC. Encoded protein: CASSAVPGVSYEQYF.

The chain carries TRBV2 and TRBJ2-7; tentative D call: TRBD1 (5 bases). Germline V gene data show CDR1 as SNHLY and CDR2 as FYNNEI. Trimming took 5 bases from V and 6 from J, leaving 11 bases between them. The CDR3 contains 12 residues. The CDR3 DNA is TGTGCCAGCAGTACAGGACGCGGCGAGCAGTACTTC. It is translated as CASSTGRGEQYF.

In its sample, this clonotype was seen a few times. The rearrangement links TRBV28 to TRBJ2-1; D is undetermined. V lost 8 bases, J lost 0 bases, and 14 bases lay in between. The CDR3 has 15 residues. In germline, CDR1 is MDHEN, CDR2 SYDVKM. The CDR3 DNA sequence: TGTGCCAGCGGTCTTGCTACCTACTCCTACAATGAGCAGTTCTTC. This codes for CASGLATYSYNEQFF.

This clonotype was counted a few times. V gene TRBV20-1 combines with J gene TRBJ1-1; 7 bases line up with TRBD1. This CDR3 spans 13 amino acids. V lost 7 bases, J lost 3 bases, and 8 bases stayed unmatched. Per the germline V gene, CDR1 is DFQATT and CDR2 is SNEGSKA (reference sequence). Here the CDR3 DNA reads TGCAGTGTCCTCGGACAGGCGGACACTGAAGCTTTCTTT. Amino acid sequence: CSVLGQADTEAFF.

Regarding this clonotype: The junction departs from the called germline gene at one end, perhaps through a read error. The V and J genes are TRBV5-5 and TRBJ2-7, with TRBD2 matching over 11 bases. The CDR3 loop spans 15 amino acids. The germline V gene has CDR1 SGHKS and CDR2 YYEKEE (reference sequence). CDR3 sequence: CATSYTSGGFYEQYF. The CDR3 coding sequence is TGTGCCACCAGCTACACTAGCGGGGGCTTCTACGAGCAGTACTTC.

This clonotype was detected ten times or more. The V call is TRBV6-5, the J call TRBJ1-1; D is possibly TRBD1 (5 bases). The ends were cut back, 4 bases at V and 5 bases at J, with 17 bases in the middle. Per germline, CDR1 MNHEY and CDR2 SVGAGI. The CDR3 is made up of 15 amino acids. CDR3 DNA sequence: TGTGCCAGCAGTTCCCCGACAGACCCTTGGACTGAAGCTTTCTTT. Translated: CASSSPTDPWTEAFF.

CDR3 residues: CASSPPNRHPYEQYF. Here the CDR3 DNA reads TGTGCCAGTAGCCCTCCGAATCGACATCCCTACGAGCAGTACTTC. The chain carries TRBV19 and TRBJ2-7; D gene unclear. This CDR3 has 15 residues. CDR1 and CDR2 (germline): LNHDA, SQIVND (reference sequence). Trimming removed 6 bases at V and 2 bases at J, with 17 bases between. The full variable domain, rest sourced from reference TRBV19 and TRBJ2-7, is DGGITQSPKYLFRKEGQNVTLSCEQNLNHDAMYWYRQDPGQGLRLIYYSQIVNDFQKGDIAEGYSVSREKKESFPLTVTSAQKNPTAFYLCASSPPNRHPYEQYFGPGTRLTVT.

This clonotype has just a few counts. The chain links TRBV7-6 to TRBJ1-1; D might be TRBD1 (6 bases). There are 14 residues in the CDR3. The V end was cut by 4 bases, the J end by 5 bases, with 14 bases between. Germline lookup yields CDR1 SGHVS and CDR2 FNYEAQ. The CDR3 sequence is CASSSWGGRTEAFF. CDR3 DNA: TGTGCCAGCAGCTCCTGGGGGGGCCGAACTGAAGCTTTCTTT.

This clonotype showed up just a few times. The chain is built from TRBV2 and TRBJ2-2; D tentatively fits TRBD1 or TRBD2 (5 bases each). The CDR3 is made up of 15 amino acids. V was shortened by 6 bases and J by 4 bases, with 15 bases between the two germline ends. Germline V CDR1 and CDR2: SNHLY, FYNNEI. The CDR3 bases are TGTGCCAGCAGACGCCGGGACCCACCCACCGGGGAGCTGTTTTTT. Its translation is CASRRRDPPTGELFF.

The chain is built from TRBV29-1 and TRBJ2-1; no firm D call. V dropped 1 base and J dropped 0 bases, with 7 bases sitting between them. The germline V gene has CDR1 SQVTM and CDR2 ANQGSEA. This CDR3 has 14 amino acids. CDR3 region: CSVEGVSSYNEQFF. In nucleotides, the CDR3 is TGCAGCGTTGAAGGGGTGAGCTCCTACAATGAGCAGTTCTTC.

The chain couples TRBV5-5 to TRBJ1-1; D is unclear. The CDR3 is 13 residues long. Trimming shortened V by 4 bases and J by 6 bases, and 13 bases separated the two germline ends. In germline, CDR1 is SGHKS, CDR2 YYEKEE (reference sequence). CDR3 amino acids: CASSLMLGAEAFF. DNA for the CDR3: TGTGCCAGCAGCCTAATGTTGGGCGCTGAAGCTTTCTTT.

J is TRBJ2-1 and V is TRBV20-1; TRBD2 aligns across 10 bases. Germline CDR1 DFQATT, CDR2 SNEGSKA (reference sequence). V dropped 6 bases and J dropped 2; count of bases not matched to a gene: 22. This CDR3 is built from 20 residues. CDR3 region: CSAPSSSSGRAKTTYNEQFF. CDR3 bases: TGCAGTGCCCCATCTTCGTCCAGCGGGAGGGCCAAAACCACCTACAATGAGCAGTTCTTC.